This T cell receptor beta chain was recovered during a study of T cell repertoires in cytomegalovirus infection (dated by TCRdb to about 2019). For the study in its entirety: Because public TCR beta signatures pointed to carriage of CMV infection together with the matching HLA type, the HLA type of each donor mattered for the analysis.

Data came from an Illumina HiSeq 1500. In-frame beta chains were kept once TCRdb had trimmed the public reads at Q25 with fastp and called clones with MiXCR. When rows share a CDR3 protein, they turn into one entry using the most common DNA and genes. This sample gives hundreds of thousands of distinct CDR3 sequences in total; 20% to 25% of them show up just once. The leading ten clones occupy 7.5% to 9% of the sample. From the germline V gene (reference sequence), CDR1 is SEHNR and CDR2 is FQNEAQ. At the junction V is shortened by 5 bases and J by 4 bases, with 11 bases in between. The cysteine opens and the phenylalanine closes a CDR3 of 13 amino acids. Just CDR3 DNA is preserved here, 39 bases in frame from base 1. In this sample, this clonotype turned up many times. The antigen it recognizes is unknown. Base qualities are not at hand, and no much larger clone is one base apart. The full study reports these points: The ex vivo response was dominated by HLA-C-restricted CMV-specific TCR beta clonotypes, and the single most frequent clonotype in two of eight donors was supplied by these HLA-C-restricted clonotypes. In both this cohort and an independent roughly 350-donor cohort, the cumulative frequency of public TCR beta family members distinguished carriers of CMV infection plus the relevant HLA type.

The sequence was collected from a human donor in good health (CMV status not recorded). Some clones in this sample may be carry-over from other donors' samples. Sequenced sample: CD8+ T cells from PBMCs. The chain couples TRBV7-9 to TRBJ2-5, and perhaps TRBD2 as D gene, on 5 matching bases. The DNA sequence is as follows: TGTGCCAGCAGCAACGTGGGAGCAGAGACCCAGTACTTC. This codes for CASSNVGAETQYF.